What follows are 2 T cell receptor beta chains derived from one specimen sequenced in a study of T cell responses to AZD1222 COVID-19 vaccine. Only in-frame clones appear in the TCRdb table, and some are missing; sequencing was by immunoSEQ multiplex PCR. This table holds around 70,000 clones, about 85% found once. Specimen: peripheral blood, collected 28 days after the second AZD1222 dose. The receptors were sampled from an adult who received the AZD1222 COVID-19 vaccine.

V is TRBV29-1 and J is TRBJ2-7, with D perhaps TRBD1 or TRBD2 (5 bases each). Per the germline V gene, CDR1 is SQVTM and CDR2 is ANQGSEA. CDR3 size: 15 residues. Trimming stripped 6 bases from V and 3 bases from J, with 21 bases between. The CDR3 DNA is TGCAGCGTCCAAAGCGAGGGCCAGGGTATCTACGAGCAGTACTTC. Translation gives CSVQSEGQGIYEQYF.

The CDR3 sequence is CASSQTQPRTDTQYF. The DNA for the CDR3 is TGTGCCAGCAGTCAGACCCAACCAAGGACAGATACGCAGTATTTT. The chain is built from TRBV6-5 and TRBJ2-3; D unresolved. The CDR3 length is 15 residues. The ends were cut back, 5 bases at V and 3 bases at J, with 15 bases in the middle. Germline V gene sequence: CDR1 MNHEY, CDR2 SVGAGI.